The clone carrying this T cell receptor (beta chain) has a handful of counts. The CDR3 consists of 12 residues. TCRdb processed the RT-PCR reads anew with MiXCR; each CDR3 protein has one entry. The table shows fewer than 800,000 distinct CDR3 sequences, with about 14% occurring only once. The specimen was memory CD4+ T cells from blood. This receptor was taken from a female donor in good health, serving as a healthy control. The chain carries TRBV21-1 and TRBJ1-5; the table gives TRBD1 as D, unverified against the DNA. TRBV21-1 is given as a pseudogene. CDR3 nucleotide sequence: TGTGCCAGCTTAGGGGGGTACCAGCCCCAGCATTTT. This codes for CASLGGYQPQHF.